This entry features one TCR beta chain sequence. The sample is drawn from a study of shared clonotypes between healthy human individuals. This CDR3 has 12 amino acids. Looked up from germline, CDR1 is SEHNR and CDR2 is FQNEAQ (reference sequence). V dropped 1 base and J dropped 7 bases, with 4 bases sitting between them. The DNA input per sorted-subset replicate PCR was roughly 0.2 ug, corresponding to around 30,000 T cell genomes. Here immunoSEQ multiplex PCR was the method, and the copy in TCRdb shows in-frame clones only, minus some. The sample has roughly 1,100,000 clones, more than 60% seen once; the top ten hold roughly 1.5%.

The origin of this receptor is a man aged 18-30 years in good health. Sequenced input: memory CD4+ T cells sorted from blood. Subset of the sample: CD45RA-negative fraction. The chain employs TRBV7-9 and TRBJ2-2; D call uncertain. CDR3 DNA: TGTGCCAGCAGCTTAGAAATCGGGGAGCTGTTTTTT. Residues: CASSLEIGELFF.